The rows below give T cell receptor beta chains drawn from one sample of a study of shared clonotypes between healthy human individuals. The protocol was immunoSEQ multiplex PCR, while the TCRdb copy is restricted to in-frame clones and leaves out a portion. The sample records about 680,000 clones, roughly nine tenths being singletons. The specimen sequenced was naive CD8+ T cells sorted from blood. Receptors originate from a man between 25 and 39 years old in good health. Each CDR3 is given with its conserved first and last residue.

V	J	CDR3
TRBV7-9	TRBJ1-1	CASSSDSTGLWTEAFF
TRBV21-1	TRBJ2-7	CASSKAPPFPQGEQYF
TRBV28	TRBJ1-5	CASSFIGTTGSANQPQHF
TRBV7-2	TRBJ2-7	CASSPTSGTYEQYF
TRBV25-1	TRBJ2-7	CASSVEFVGSYEQYF
TRBV19	TRBJ1-2	CASSIVIIREPTGNYGYTF
TRBV27	TRBJ2-5	CASSEGTGGLPETQYF
TRBV4-1	TRBJ2-7	CASRREPAAGYEQYF
TRBV27	TRBJ1-5	CASSFLGGQPQHF
TRBV29-1	TRBJ2-1	CSVEDVGETSEDNEQFF
TRBV9	TRBJ2-1	CASSVGQPLNEQFF
TRBV7-9	TRBJ2-7	CASSLGGAAYEQYF
TRBV10-2	TRBJ2-1	CASSESASVYSYNEQFF
TRBV4-1	TRBJ2-7	CASSQAGRGGYEQYF
TRBV2	TRBJ2-6	CASSTDRSSGANVLTF
TRBV7-9	TRBJ1-5	CASSPMGPSNQPQHF
TRBV7-2	TRBJ2-3	CASSLTSSGSHSTDTQYF
TRBV7-9	TRBJ2-1	CASSPASGRKGNEQFF
TRBV27	TRBJ2-7	CASSPTLRGNRDSYEQYF
TRBV5-1	TRBJ2-1	CASSHPSLAGPNHEQFF
TRBV29-1	TRBJ2-2	CSVGTGAGTGELFF
TRBV27	TRBJ2-7	CASRNLWSYNEQYF
TRBV11-2	TRBJ2-7	CASSPGPLEQYF
TRBV7-6	TRBJ2-3	CASSGTGAPTDTQYF
TRBV30	TRBJ2-7	CAWSVGRAPYEQYF
TRBV23-1	TRBJ2-2	CASSQSEREGFPGELFF
TRBV27	TRBJ2-2	CASSSMAGELFF
TRBV7-9	TRBJ2-1	CASSEESSYNEQFF
TRBV27	TRBJ2-5	CASSLSGSWETQYF
TRBV21-1	TRBJ1-4	CASSSPHGKGLNEKLFF
TRBV9	TRBJ1-1	CASSDHRDRGWNTEAFF
TRBV4-1	-	CASSLLAGVSYEQYF
TRBV28	TRBJ1-4	CASSSLNTVVGKLFF
TRBV27	TRBJ2-3	CASSHNQGVTQYF
TRBV28	TRBJ2-5	CATLVLRGHRETQYF
TRBV19	TRBJ2-1	CASSIQGGVYNEQFF
TRBV7-9	TRBJ1-1	CASSSSLRGQANTEAFF
TRBV7-6	TRBJ2-7	CASSSPTSGRALDYEQYF
TRBV7-6	TRBJ2-1	CASSLFARNEQFF
TRBV4-1	TRBJ2-6	CASSQAPSGANVLTF
TRBV27	TRBJ2-1	CASSSGVGSEQFF
TRBV7-2	TRBJ2-3	CASSEGTTRGDTDTQYF
TRBV4-1	TRBJ2-7	CASSQLSRHEQYF
TRBV28	TRBJ2-7	CASSGDFSYEQYF
TRBV28	TRBJ2-2	CASSTPREGVGELFF
TRBV4-1	TRBJ2-3	CASSQEMVLNTQYF
TRBV14	TRBJ2-7	CASSQVPSYEQYF
TRBV7-9	TRBJ2-1	CASSLANNEQFF
TRBV7-8	TRBJ2-5	CASSPPGRQETQYF
TRBV6-1	TRBJ2-5	CASSEAQAGGYQETQYF
TRBV28	TRBJ2-7	CASSYDTYEQYF
TRBV4-1	TRBJ2-5	CASSHRWTSGAEGQETQYF
TRBV6-1	TRBJ2-7	CASSVEQGYEQYF
TRBV27	TRBJ1-2	CASTPGLGFNYGYTF
TRBV4-2	TRBJ2-7	CASSQASGLLSYEQYF